This T cell receptor (beta chain) was sequenced in a study of OX40 agonist ivuxolimab in advanced cancers. Study-wide findings and caveats: There were also nonresponders showing low normalized T-cell clonal expansion. In general, CD8+ T cells held more expanded clones than CD4+ did, on average.

Baseline was the first blood sampling point, followed by cycle 4 day 1 and cycle 7 day 1. Only in-frame clones appear in the TCRdb table, and some are missing; sequencing was by immunoSEQ multiplex PCR. The sample comprises around 75,000 clones, just under 90% of which are singletons, and around 2.6% rests with the top ten. About this clone itself: Antigen: not known.

The sequence was collected from an adult with an advanced solid tumor such as melanoma, head and neck, liver or kidney cancer. The specimen was CD4+ or CD8+ T cells sorted from blood, collected in a trial of the OX40 agonist ivuxolimab.

CDR3: CASGSPGQVMHYSNQPQHF. The CDR3 coding sequence is TGTGCTAGTGGTTCGCCGGGACAGGTAATGCACTATAGCAATCAGCCCCAGCATTTT. J is TRBJ1-5 and V is TRBV12-5; 8 bases align to TRBD1. The CDR3 covers 19 residues. The germline CDR1 and CDR2 sequences are LGHNT and FRNRAP. The junction had 14 bases not matched to a gene; V was cut back by 4 bases and J by 0 bases.